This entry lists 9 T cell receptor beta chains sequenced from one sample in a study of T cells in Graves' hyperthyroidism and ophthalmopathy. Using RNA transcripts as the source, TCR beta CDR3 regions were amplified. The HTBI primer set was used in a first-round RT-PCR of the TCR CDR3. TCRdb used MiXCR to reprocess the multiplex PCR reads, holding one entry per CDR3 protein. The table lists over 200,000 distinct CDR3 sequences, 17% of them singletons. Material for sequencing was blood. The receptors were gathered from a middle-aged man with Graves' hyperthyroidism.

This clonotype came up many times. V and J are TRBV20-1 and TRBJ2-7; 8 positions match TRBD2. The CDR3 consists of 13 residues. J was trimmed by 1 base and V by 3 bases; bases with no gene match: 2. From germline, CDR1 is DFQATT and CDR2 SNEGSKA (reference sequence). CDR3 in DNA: TGCAGTGCTAGGAGCGGGAGTTCCTACGAGCAGTACTTC. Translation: CSARSGSSYEQYF.

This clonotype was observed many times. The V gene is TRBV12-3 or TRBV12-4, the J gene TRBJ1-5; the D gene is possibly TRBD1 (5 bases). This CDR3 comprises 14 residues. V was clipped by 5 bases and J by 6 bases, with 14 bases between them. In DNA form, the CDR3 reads TGTGCCAGCAGTGGAGGCAGGGACGGTCAGCCCCAGCATTTT. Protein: CASSGGRDGQPQHF.

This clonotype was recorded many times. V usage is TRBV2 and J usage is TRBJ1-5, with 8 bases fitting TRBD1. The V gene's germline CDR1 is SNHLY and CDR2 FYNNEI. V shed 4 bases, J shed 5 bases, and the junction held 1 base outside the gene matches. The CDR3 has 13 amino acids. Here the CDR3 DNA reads TGTGCCAGCAGTGTACAGGGGGATCAGCCCCAGCATTTT. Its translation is CASSVQGDQPQHF.

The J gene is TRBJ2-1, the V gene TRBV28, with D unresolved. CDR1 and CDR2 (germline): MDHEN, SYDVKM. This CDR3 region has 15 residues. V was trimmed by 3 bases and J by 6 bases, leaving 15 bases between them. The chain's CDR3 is CASSFDGRLSNEQFF. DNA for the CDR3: TGTGCCAGCAGTTTTGACGGACGTTTGTCCAATGAGCAGTTCTTC.

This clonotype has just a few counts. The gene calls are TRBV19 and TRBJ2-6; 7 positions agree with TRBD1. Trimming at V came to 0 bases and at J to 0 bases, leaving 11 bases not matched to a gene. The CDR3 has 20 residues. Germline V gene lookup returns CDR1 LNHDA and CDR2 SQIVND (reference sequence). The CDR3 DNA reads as TGTGCCAGTAGTATAGATGACCGCGGCAGGGGGTTCTCTGGGGCCAACGTCCTGACTTTC. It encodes CASSIDDRGRGFSGANVLTF.

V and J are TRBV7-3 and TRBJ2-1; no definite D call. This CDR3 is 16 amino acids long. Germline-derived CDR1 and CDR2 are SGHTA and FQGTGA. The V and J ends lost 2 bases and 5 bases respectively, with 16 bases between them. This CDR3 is CASSLGSPQKNNEQFF. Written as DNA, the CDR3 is TGTGCCAGCAGCTTAGGTAGTCCCCAGAAAAACAATGAGCAGTTCTTC.

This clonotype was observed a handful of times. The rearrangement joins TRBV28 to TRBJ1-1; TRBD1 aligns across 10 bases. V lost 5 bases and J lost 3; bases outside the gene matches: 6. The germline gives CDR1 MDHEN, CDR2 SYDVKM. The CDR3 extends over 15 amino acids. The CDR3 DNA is TGTGCCAGCAGTGTCTCCGGGACAGGGGACACTGAAGCTTTCTTT. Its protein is CASSVSGTGDTEAFF.

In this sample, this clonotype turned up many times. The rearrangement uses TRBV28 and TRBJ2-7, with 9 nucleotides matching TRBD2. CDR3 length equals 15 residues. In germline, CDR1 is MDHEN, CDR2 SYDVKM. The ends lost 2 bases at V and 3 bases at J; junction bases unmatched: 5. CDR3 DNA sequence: TGTGCCAGCAGTTTAGGTGGTAGCGGGAGCTACGAGCAGTACTTC. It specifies CASSLGGSGSYEQYF. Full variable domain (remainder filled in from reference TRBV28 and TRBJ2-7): DVKVTQSSRYLVKRTGEKVFLECVQDMDHENMFWYRQDPGLGLRLIYFSYDVKMKEKGDIPEGYSVSREKKERFSLILESASTNQTSMYLCASSLGGSGSYEQYFGPGTRLTVT.

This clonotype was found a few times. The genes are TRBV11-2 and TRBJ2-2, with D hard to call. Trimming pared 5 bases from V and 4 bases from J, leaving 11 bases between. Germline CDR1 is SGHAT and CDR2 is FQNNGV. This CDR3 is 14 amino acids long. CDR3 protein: CASSLLRVTGELFF. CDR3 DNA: TGTGCCAGCAGCCTCCTTCGGGTCACCGGGGAGCTGTTTTTT.